This is a list of T cell receptor beta chains from one sample in a study of T cells after yellow fever vaccination. Each CDR3 protein is one row after TCRdb ran MiXCR on the 5' RACE reads. The data contain 550,000 to 750,000 distinct CDR3 sequences, 13% of them singletons. Sequencing used PBMCs, obtained on the day of the yellow fever booster vaccination. The receptors stem from a man aged 30-40 years who received the YFV17D yellow fever vaccine. Each CDR3 is given with its conserved first and last residue.

V	J	CDR3
TRBV4-3	TRBJ1-5	CASSQEGNTQYNQPQHF
TRBV6-2/TRBV6-3	TRBJ1-4	CASSWVLTNEKLFF
TRBV6-1	TRBJ2-1	CASTPVPGAYSYNEQFF
TRBV24-1	TRBJ2-3	CATSDRGTQYF
TRBV7-8	TRBJ2-7	CASSLADEQYF
TRBV14	TRBJ1-2	CASSQGGGFYGYTF
TRBV7-2	TRBJ2-3	CASSPRAGDGTQYF
TRBV2	TRBJ2-2	CASTRNTGELFF
TRBV10-3	TRBJ2-2	CAATGERGTGELFF
TRBV19	TRBJ2-5	CASSKAQAQETQYF
TRBV11-2	TRBJ2-7	CASSLGPSGSRNEQYF
TRBV7-2	TRBJ2-7	CASSSAGLAGGYEQYF
TRBV5-6	TRBJ2-1	CASSLTGSLNNEQFF
TRBV7-2	TRBJ2-1	CASSLGEREPYNEQFF
TRBV20-1	TRBJ2-7	CSARWPANYEQYF
TRBV6-2/TRBV6-3	TRBJ2-7	CASSYSGDSLQQYF
TRBV30	TRBJ2-7	CAWSDPFGEQYF
TRBV29-1	TRBJ2-2	CSVATGVAGELFF
TRBV7-8	TRBJ2-4	CASSSPRDIQYF
TRBV20-1	TRBJ2-4	CSLAKNIQYF
TRBV20-1	TRBJ2-1	CSARDRLGQFF
TRBV7-9	TRBJ2-6	CASSFVYRANVLTF
TRBV11-3	TRBJ2-1	CASSPRAAPYNEQFF
TRBV7-2	TRBJ1-2	CASSTGQGGYYGYTF
TRBV20-1	TRBJ1-5	CSALRDGYQPQHF
TRBV5-1	TRBJ2-1	CASSSALSSFENNEQFF
TRBV30	TRBJ2-5	CAWSVGLAIQETQYF
TRBV20-1	TRBJ2-7	CSASRHSYEQYF
TRBV7-2	TRBJ2-7	CASRGDRSTYEQYF
TRBV20-1	TRBJ2-5	CSARFGLGETQYF
TRBV10-1	TRBJ2-7	CASILAGKSYEQYF
TRBV5-1	TRBJ2-5	CASSLVGTGETQYF
TRBV20-1	TRBJ2-7	CSARDPGQTYEQYF
TRBV25-1	TRBJ1-3	CASSESLTGTTIYF
TRBV5-4	TRBJ2-1	CASSLAGAFEQFF
TRBV4-3	TRBJ2-1	CASSQDISGRGEQFF
TRBV12-3/TRBV12-4	TRBJ2-7	CASSWTLRASYEQYF
TRBV9	TRBJ2-3	CASSRLDPDGTTDTQYF
TRBV5-1	TRBJ2-6	CASSLKQGSGANVLTF
TRBV18	TRBJ1-4	CASSPQQGPYEKLFF
TRBV20-1	TRBJ2-4	CSASIGVAKNIQYF
TRBV20-1	TRBJ2-7	CSAGPGTYEQYF
TRBV29-1	TRBJ2-7	CSISSGSFNEQYF
TRBV27	TRBJ2-3	CASTDYSTDTQYF
TRBV7-2	TRBJ2-2	CASSLRPTNTGELFF
TRBV6-1	TRBJ2-3	CASSTGGGETDTQYF
TRBV4-3	TRBJ1-6	CASSQGASTINSPLHF
TRBV29-1	TRBJ1-1	CSVEYRLNTEAFF
TRBV9	TRBJ2-1	CASSVKRNYNEQFF
TRBV7-2	TRBJ2-7	CASSRDTGNSFTYEQYF
TRBV20-1	TRBJ1-6	CSARDSTSTNSPLHF
TRBV19	TRBJ1-2	CASSITRQNYGYTF
TRBV7-2	TRBJ1-5	CASSPDRGEPQHF
TRBV5-4	TRBJ1-1	CASSSPLGNTEAFF
TRBV24-1	TRBJ2-2	CATSDYTGELFF
TRBV7-2	TRBJ2-3	CASSLLPGQGAADTQYF
TRBV10-2	TRBJ1-2	CASSPSGQGNGYTF
TRBV6-2/TRBV6-3	TRBJ2-5	CASSFRTSGRPFQETQYF
TRBV6-2/TRBV6-3	TRBJ2-5	CASSLPSGIQETQYF
TRBV7-2	TRBJ2-2	CASSPGGKGTGELFF